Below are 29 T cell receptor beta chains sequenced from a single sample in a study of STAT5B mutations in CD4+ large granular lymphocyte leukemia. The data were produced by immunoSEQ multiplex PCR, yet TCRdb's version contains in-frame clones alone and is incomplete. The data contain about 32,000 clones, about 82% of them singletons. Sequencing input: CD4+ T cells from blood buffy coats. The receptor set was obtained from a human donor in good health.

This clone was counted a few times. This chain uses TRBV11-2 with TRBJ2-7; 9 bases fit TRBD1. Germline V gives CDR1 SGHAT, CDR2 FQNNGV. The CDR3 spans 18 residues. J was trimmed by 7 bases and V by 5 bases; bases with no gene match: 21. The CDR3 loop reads CASSLSGQGNRVNAEQYF. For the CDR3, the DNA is TGTGCCAGCAGCCTCTCGGGACAGGGAAATCGTGTGAACGCGGAGCAGTACTTC.

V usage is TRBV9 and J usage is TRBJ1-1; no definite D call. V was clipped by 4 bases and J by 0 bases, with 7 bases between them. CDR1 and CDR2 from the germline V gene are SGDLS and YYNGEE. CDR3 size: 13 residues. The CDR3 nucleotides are TGTGCCAGCAGCTTGGTCCTGAACACTGAAGCTTTCTTT. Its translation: CASSLVLNTEAFF. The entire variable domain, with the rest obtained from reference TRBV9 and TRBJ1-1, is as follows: DSGVTQTPKHLITATGQRVTLRCSPRSGDLSVYWYQQSLDQGLQFLIQYYNGEERAKGNILERFSAQQFPDLHSELNLSSLELGDSALYFCASSLVLNTEAFFGQGTRLTVV.

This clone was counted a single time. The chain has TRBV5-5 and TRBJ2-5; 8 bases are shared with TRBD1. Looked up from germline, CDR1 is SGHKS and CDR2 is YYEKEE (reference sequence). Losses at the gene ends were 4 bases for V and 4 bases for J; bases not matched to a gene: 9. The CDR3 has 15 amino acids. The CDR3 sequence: CASSTPGGGGETQYF. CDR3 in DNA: TGTGCCAGCAGCACCCCAGGGGGCGGAGGAGAGACCCAGTACTTC.

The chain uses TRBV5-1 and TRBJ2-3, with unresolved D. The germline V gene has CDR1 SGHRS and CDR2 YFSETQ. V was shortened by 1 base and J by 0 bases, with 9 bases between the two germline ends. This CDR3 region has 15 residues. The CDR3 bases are TGCGCCAGCAGCTTGCGGCCCGGAAGCACAGATACGCAGTATTTT. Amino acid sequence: CASSLRPGSTDTQYF.

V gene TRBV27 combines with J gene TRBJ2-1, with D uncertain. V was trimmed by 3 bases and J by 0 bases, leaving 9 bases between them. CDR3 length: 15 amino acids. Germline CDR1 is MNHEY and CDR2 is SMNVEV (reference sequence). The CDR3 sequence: CASSFRRASYNEQFF. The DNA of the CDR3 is TGTGCCAGCAGTTTTCGAAGGGCCTCCTACAATGAGCAGTTCTTC.

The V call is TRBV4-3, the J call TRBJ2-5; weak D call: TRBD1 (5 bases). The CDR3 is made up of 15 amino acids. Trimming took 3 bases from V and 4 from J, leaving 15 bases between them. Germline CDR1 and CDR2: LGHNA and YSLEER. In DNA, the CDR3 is TGCGCCAGCAGCCAGTCGATCGGACAACTAGAGACCCAGTACTTC. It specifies CASSQSIGQLETQYF.

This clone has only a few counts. In DNA, the CDR3 is TGTGCCTGGAGTGCGGTCCATGGCTACACCTTC. Translating it yields CAWSAVHGYTF. V is TRBV30 and J is TRBJ1-2; D not certain. CDR1 and CDR2 (germline): GTSNPN, SVGIG (reference sequence). The CDR3 runs 11 residues. Trimming left V 1 base short and J 6 bases short, with 6 bases between.

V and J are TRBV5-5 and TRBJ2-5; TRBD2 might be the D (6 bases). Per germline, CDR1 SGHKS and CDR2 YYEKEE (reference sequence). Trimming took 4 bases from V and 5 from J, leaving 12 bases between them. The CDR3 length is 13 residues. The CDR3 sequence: CASSPQSGETQYF. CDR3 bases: TGTGCCAGCAGCCCTCAGAGCGGGGAGACCCAGTACTTC.

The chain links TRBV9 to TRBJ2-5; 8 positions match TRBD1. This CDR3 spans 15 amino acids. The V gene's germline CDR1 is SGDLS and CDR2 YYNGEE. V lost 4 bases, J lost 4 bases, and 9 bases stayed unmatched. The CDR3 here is CASSTGQGVGETQYF. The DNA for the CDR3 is TGTGCCAGCAGCACCGGACAGGGAGTGGGAGAGACCCAGTACTTC.

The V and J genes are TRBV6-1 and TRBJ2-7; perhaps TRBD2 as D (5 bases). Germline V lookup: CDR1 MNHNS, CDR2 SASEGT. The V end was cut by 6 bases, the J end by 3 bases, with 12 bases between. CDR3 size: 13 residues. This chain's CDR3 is CASRREGGYEQYF. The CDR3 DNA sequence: TGTGCCAGCAGGAGAGAGGGTGGCTACGAGCAGTACTTC.

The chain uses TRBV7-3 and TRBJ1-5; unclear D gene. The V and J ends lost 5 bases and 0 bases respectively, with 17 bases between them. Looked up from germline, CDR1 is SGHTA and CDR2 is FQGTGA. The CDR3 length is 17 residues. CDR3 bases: TGTGCCAGCAGCCCCTCCCCCGGCATTCTTAGCAATCAGCCCCAGCATTTT. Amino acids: CASSPSPGILSNQPQHF.

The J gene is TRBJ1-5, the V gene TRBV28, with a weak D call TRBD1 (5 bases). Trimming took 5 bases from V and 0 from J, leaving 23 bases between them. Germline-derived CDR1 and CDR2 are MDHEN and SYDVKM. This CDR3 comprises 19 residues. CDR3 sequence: CASSGPGPKRRYSNQPQHF. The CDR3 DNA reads TGTGCCAGCAGTGGCCCGGGACCCAAAAGGCGTTATAGCAATCAGCCCCAGCATTTT.

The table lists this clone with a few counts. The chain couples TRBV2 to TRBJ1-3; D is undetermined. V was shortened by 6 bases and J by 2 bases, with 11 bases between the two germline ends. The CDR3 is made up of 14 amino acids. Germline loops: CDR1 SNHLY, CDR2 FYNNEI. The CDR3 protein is CASSGKRAGNTIYF. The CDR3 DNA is TGTGCCAGCAGCGGTAAGAGGGCTGGAAACACCATATATTTT.

DNA for the CDR3: TGCGCCAGCAGCTTGGCAGGGAACATGAACACTGAAGCTTTCTTT. Amino acid sequence: CASSLAGNMNTEAFF. V and J are TRBV5-1 and TRBJ1-1; possible D gene TRBD1, 5 bases. The length of the CDR3 is 15 residues. V dropped 0 bases and J dropped 0 bases, with 9 bases sitting between them. Germline-derived CDR1 and CDR2 are SGHRS and YFSETQ. Together with reference TRBV5-1 and TRBJ1-1, the CDR3 gives the full variable domain: KAGVTQTPRYLIKTRGQQVTLSCSPISGHRSVSWYQQTPGQGLQFLFEYFSETQRNKGNFPGRFSGRQFSNSRSEMNVSTLELGDSALYLCASSLAGNMNTEAFFGQGTRLTVV.

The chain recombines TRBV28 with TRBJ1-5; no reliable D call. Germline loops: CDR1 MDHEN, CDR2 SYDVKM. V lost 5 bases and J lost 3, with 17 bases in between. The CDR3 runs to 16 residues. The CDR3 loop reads CASSHPAYRDNQPQHF. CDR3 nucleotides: TGTGCCAGCAGTCATCCCGCCTACAGAGACAATCAGCCCCAGCATTTT.

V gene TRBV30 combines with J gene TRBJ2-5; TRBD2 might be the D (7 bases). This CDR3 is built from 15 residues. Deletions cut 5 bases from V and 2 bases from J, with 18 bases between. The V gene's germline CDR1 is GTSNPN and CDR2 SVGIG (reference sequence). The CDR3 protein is CAWGGGLAEQETQYF. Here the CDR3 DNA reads TGTGCCTGGGGAGGGGGTCTAGCGGAACAAGAGACCCAGTACTTC.

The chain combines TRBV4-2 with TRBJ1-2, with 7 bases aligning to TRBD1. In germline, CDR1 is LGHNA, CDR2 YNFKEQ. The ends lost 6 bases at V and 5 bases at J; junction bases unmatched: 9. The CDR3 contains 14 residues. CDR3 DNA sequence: TGTGCCAGCAGGGAACGGGACAGCTCGTATGGCTACACCTTC. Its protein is CASRERDSSYGYTF.

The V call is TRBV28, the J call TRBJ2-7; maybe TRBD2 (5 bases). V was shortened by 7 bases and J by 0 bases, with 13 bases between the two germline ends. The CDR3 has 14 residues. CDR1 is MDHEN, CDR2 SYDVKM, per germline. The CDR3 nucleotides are TGTGCCAGCAAAGTGAGCGGAAGCTCCTACGAGCAGTACTTC. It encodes CASKVSGSSYEQYF.

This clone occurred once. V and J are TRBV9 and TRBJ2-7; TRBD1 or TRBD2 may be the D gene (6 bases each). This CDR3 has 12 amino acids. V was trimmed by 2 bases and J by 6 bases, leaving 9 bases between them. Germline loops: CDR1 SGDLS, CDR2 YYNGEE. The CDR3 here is CASSVGGGEQYF. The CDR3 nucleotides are TGTGCCAGCAGCGTTGGAGGGGGCGAGCAGTACTTC.

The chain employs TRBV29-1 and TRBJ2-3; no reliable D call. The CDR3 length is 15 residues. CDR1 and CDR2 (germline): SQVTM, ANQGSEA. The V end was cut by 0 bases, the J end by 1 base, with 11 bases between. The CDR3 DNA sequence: TGCAGCGTTGAAGATCCCAAAACGGGCACAGATACGCAGTATTTT. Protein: CSVEDPKTGTDTQYF.

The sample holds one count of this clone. CDR3 sequence (DNA): TGCGCCAGCAGCTTGGCCCTATCGGCCAATGAGCAGTTCTTC. Translated: CASSLALSANEQFF. This chain links TRBV5-1 with TRBJ2-1; D call uncertain. V was pared by 0 bases and J by 6 bases, with 10 bases between. Germline V gene lookup returns CDR1 SGHRS and CDR2 YFSETQ. The CDR3 is made up of 14 amino acids.

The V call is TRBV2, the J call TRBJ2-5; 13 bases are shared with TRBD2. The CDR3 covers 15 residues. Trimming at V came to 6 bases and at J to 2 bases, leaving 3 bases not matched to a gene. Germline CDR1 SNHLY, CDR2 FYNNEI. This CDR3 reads CASRRTSGGQETQYF. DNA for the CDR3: TGTGCCAGCAGACGGACTAGCGGGGGACAAGAGACCCAGTACTTC.

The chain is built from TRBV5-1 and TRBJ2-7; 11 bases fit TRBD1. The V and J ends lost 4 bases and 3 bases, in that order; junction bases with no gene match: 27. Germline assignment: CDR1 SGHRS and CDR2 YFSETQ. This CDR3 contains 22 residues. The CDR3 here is CASSPRVFQGTGGGRNLYEQYF. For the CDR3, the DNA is TGCGCCAGCAGCCCGCGAGTTTTTCAAGGGACAGGGGGTGGAAGAAATCTCTACGAGCAGTACTTC.

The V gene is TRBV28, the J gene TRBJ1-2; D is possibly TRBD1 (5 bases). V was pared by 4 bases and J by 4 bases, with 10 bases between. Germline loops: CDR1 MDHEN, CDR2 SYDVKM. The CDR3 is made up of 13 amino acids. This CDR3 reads CASSSDSRYGYTF. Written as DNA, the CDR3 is TGTGCCAGCAGTTCCGACAGTCGCTATGGCTACACCTTC.

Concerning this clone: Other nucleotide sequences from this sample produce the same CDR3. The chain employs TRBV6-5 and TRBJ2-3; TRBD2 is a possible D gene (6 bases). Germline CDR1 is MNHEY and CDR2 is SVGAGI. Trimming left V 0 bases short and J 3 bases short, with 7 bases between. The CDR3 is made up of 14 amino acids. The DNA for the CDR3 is TGTGCCAGCAGTTACTCGGAGGGAACAGATACGCAGTATTTT. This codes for CASSYSEGTDTQYF.

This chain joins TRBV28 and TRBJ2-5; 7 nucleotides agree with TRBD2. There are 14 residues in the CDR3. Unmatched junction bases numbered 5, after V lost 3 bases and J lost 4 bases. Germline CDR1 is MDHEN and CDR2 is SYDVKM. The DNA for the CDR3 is TGTGCCAGCAGTTTGGGAGGGACTGGAGAGACCCAGTACTTC. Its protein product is CASSLGGTGETQYF.

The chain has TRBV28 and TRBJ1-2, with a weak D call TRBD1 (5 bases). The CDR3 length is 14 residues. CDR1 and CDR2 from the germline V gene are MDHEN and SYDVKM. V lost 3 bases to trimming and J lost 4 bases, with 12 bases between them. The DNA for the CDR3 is TGTGCCAGCAGTTTGAGGGGCCCCCCCTATGGCTACACCTTC. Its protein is CASSLRGPPYGYTF.

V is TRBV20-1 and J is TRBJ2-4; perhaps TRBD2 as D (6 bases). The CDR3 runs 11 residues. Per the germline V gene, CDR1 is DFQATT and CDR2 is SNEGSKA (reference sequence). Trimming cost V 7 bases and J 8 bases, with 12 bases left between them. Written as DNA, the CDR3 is TGCAGTGGGGAAACGGGGGACATTCAGTACTTC. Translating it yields CSGETGDIQYF.

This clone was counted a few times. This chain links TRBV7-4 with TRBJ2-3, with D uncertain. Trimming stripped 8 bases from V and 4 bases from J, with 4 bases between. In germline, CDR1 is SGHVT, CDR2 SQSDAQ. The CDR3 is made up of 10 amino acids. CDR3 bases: TGTGCCAGCCGGGCAGATACGCAGTATTTT. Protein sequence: CASRADTQYF.